A selection of T cell receptor beta chains follows, all from one sample in a study of long-term antiretroviral therapy in people with HIV. Here immunoSEQ multiplex PCR was the method, and the copy in TCRdb shows in-frame clones only, minus some. The sample holds around 23,000 clones, around 81% seen once. This sample comprised unsorted PBMCs, obtained at the start of antiretroviral therapy, before treatment. These receptor sequences come from a woman between 18 and 30 years old with HIV. Each CDR3 is given with its conserved first and last residue. D genes are given only for firm matches. Only some rows state a clone size, as once, few, many or a class for expanded clones.

size	V	J	D	CDR3	DNA
-	TRBV6-5	TRBJ2-7	-	CASSLSQSGEQYF	TGTGCCAGCAGTCTTTCCCAAAGTGGCGAGCAGTACTTC
few	TRBV28	TRBJ1-1	-	CASRDVGGSTEAFF	TGTGCCAGCAGGGACGTGGGAGGGTCCACTGAAGCTTTCTTT
-	TRBV28	TRBJ2-7	TRBD1	CASSPGQANYEQYF	TGTGCCAGCAGCCCGGGACAGGCCAACTACGAGCAGTACTTC
-	TRBV9	TRBJ2-1	-	CASSVERLGDEQFF	TGTGCCAGCAGCGTGGAAAGACTAGGCGATGAGCAGTTCTTC
once	TRBV7-2	TRBJ2-5	TRBD2	CASSLWTSGIETQYF	TGTGCCAGCAGCTTGTGGACTAGCGGGATAGAGACCCAGTACTTC
-	TRBV2	TRBJ1-5	-	CASKGDSNQPQHF	TGTGCCAGTAAAGGAGATAGCAATCAGCCCCAGCATTTT
-	TRBV25-1	TRBJ2-6	-	CASRDTSGANVLTF	TGTGCCAGCAGGGACACCTCTGGGGCCAACGTCCTGACTTTC
few	TRBV4-2	TRBJ1-2	-	CASSQDLGYGYTF	TGTGCCAGCAGCCAAGATTTGGGTTATGGCTACACCTTC
-	TRBV19	TRBJ2-2	TRBD1	CASSMTGKGTGELFF	TGTGCCAGTAGTATGACAGGGAAGGGCACCGGGGAGCTGTTTTTT
-	TRBV19	TRBJ2-7	-	CASSSAPYEQYF	TGTGCCAGTAGTTCCGCCCCCTACGAGCAGTACTTC
-	TRBV28	TRBJ2-7	TRBD1	CASSLAGQGQRKQYF	TGTGCCAGCAGTTTGGCGGGACAGGGGCAAAGGAAGCAGTACTTC
-	TRBV2	TRBJ2-2	TRBD2	CASTEDRTSGRLGELFF	TGTGCCAGCACCGAAGACCGGACTAGCGGGAGGCTCGGGGAGCTGTTTTTT
-	TRBV6-1	TRBJ1-2	-	CASSEVVASPFYTF	TGTGCCAGCAGTGAAGTTGTGGCTTCCCCCTTCTACACCTTC
-	TRBV5-1	TRBJ2-7	TRBD1	CASSLAGTGISYEQYF	TGCGCCAGCAGCTTGGCCGGGACAGGGATCTCCTACGAGCAGTACTTC
once	TRBV28	TRBJ2-7	TRBD1	CASSGTGTAYEQYF	TGTGCCAGCAGTGGAACCGGGACAGCCTACGAGCAGTACTTC
-	TRBV28	TRBJ1-6	-	CASSLTGIISPLHF	TGTGCCAGCAGTCTCACAGGGATCATCTCACCCCTCCACTTT
-	TRBV11-2	TRBJ2-1	TRBD2	CATVAGGGEQFF	TGTGCCACCGTAGCGGGGGGCGGGGAGCAGTTCTTC